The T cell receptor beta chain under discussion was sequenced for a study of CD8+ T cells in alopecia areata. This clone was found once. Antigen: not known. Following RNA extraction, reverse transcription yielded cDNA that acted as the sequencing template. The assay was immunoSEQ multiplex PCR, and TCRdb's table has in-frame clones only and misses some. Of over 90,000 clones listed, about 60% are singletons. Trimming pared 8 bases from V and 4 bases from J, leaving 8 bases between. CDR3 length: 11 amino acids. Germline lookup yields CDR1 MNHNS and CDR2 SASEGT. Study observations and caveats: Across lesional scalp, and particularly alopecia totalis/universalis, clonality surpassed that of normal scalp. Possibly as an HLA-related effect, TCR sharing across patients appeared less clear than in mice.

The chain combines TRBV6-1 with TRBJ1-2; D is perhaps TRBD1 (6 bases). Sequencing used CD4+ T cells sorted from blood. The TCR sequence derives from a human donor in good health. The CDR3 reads CASGRGYGYTF. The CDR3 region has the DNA TGTGCCAGCGGCAGGGGCTATGGCTACACCTTC.